Listed here are 28 T cell receptor beta chains from one sample, sequenced in a study of T-cell reconstitution after alpha-beta-depleted transplantation in children. Unique molecular identifiers tagged the TCRbeta library. TCRdb processed the PCR reads anew with MiXCR; each CDR3 protein has one entry. The top ten hold roughly 5.5% of the sample, which has about 420,000 distinct CDR3 sequences, under 13% seen once. This material consisted of PBMCs from the stem cell graft donor, taken from the stem cell graft. Source of these receptors: a human donor who donated a stem cell graft to a child with acute myeloid leukemia.

In its sample, this clonotype was seen once. The chain is built from TRBV7-2 and TRBJ1-1, with a tentative D call TRBD1 (5 bases). The germline CDR1 and CDR2 sequences are SGHTA and FQGNSA. V gave up 8 bases and J gave up 0 bases, with 13 bases separating them. This CDR3 has 14 amino acids. CDR3 amino acids: CASQRDPMNTEAFF. The CDR3 coding sequence is TGTGCCAGCCAACGGGACCCCATGAACACTGAAGCTTTCTTT.

The chain employs TRBV12-3 or TRBV12-4 and TRBJ2-3; D might be TRBD1 or TRBD2, each matching 5 bases. The V and J ends lost 2 bases and 5 bases respectively, with 17 bases between them. This CDR3 comprises 16 residues. The CDR3 here is CASSLRGQGLRDTQYF. The CDR3 DNA follows: TGTGCCAGCAGTTTAAGAGGGCAGGGCTTGAGAGATACGCAGTATTTT.

The sample holds a few counts of this clonotype. The J gene is TRBJ1-1, the V gene TRBV7-3; the D gene is possibly TRBD1 (5 bases). The CDR3 is made up of 14 amino acids. CDR1 SGHTA and CDR2 FQGTGA come from the germline V gene. Trimming cost V 5 bases and J 1 base, with 11 bases left between them. The CDR3 DNA follows: TGTGCCAGCAGCCCCTGGCAGGGGAACACTGAAGCTTTCTTT. It translates to CASSPWQGNTEAFF.

The chain couples TRBV5-1 to TRBJ2-5; no reliable D call. V lost 3 bases and J 5 bases, leaving 14 bases between the germline ends. CDR1 and CDR2 from the germline V gene are SGHRS and YFSETQ. The CDR3 totals 14 residues. The CDR3 coding sequence is TGCGCCAGCAGCTCGTTAGACTTCGGGGAGACCCAGTACTTC. Amino acid sequence: CASSSLDFGETQYF.

This chain joins TRBV20-1 and TRBJ1-2; D perhaps matches TRBD1 (5 bases). Germline CDR1 DFQATT, CDR2 SNEGSKA (reference sequence). This CDR3 spans 15 amino acids. V was shortened by 0 bases and J by 1 base, with 12 bases between the two germline ends. In DNA form, the CDR3 reads TGCAGTGCTAGAGATTTCGGGACCAGTAACTATGGCTACACCTTC. It is translated as CSARDFGTSNYGYTF.

This clonotype was observed a few times. The V and J genes are TRBV7-9 and TRBJ1-5, with TRBD1 as a possible D gene (6 bases). The germline CDR1 and CDR2 sequences are SEHNR and FQNEAQ (reference sequence). V gave up 6 bases and J gave up 6 bases, with 15 bases separating them. The CDR3 has 14 amino acids. The CDR3 DNA follows: TGTGCCAGCAGTGACCGACAGGACGTTCAGCCCCAGCATTTT. It specifies CASSDRQDVQPQHF.

This clonotype was counted between two and nine times. This chain joins TRBV3-1 and TRBJ2-7; no clear D. Germline CDR1 reads LGHDT; CDR2 reads YNNKEL (reference sequence). CDR3 size: 12 residues. V lost 2 bases and J 4 bases, leaving 6 bases between the germline ends. The CDR3 region has the DNA TGTGCCAGCAGCCAAAGTACTTACGAGCAGTACTTC. Protein product: CASSQSTYEQYF.

The J gene is TRBJ2-3, the V gene TRBV30; D possibly corresponds to TRBD1 (5 bases). The germline V and J ends were trimmed by 1 base and 10 bases, with 9 bases remaining between them. This CDR3 comprises 11 residues. CDR1 and CDR2 from the germline V gene are GTSNPN and SVGIG (reference sequence). The CDR3 spells CAWSARDAQYF. For the CDR3, the DNA is TGTGCCTGGAGTGCCAGGGATGCGCAGTATTTT.

This clonotype was observed many times. The rearrangement uses TRBV20-1 and TRBJ1-1, with a weak D call TRBD1 (5 bases). This CDR3 region has 13 residues. The V gene lost 4 bases and the J gene lost 7 bases, with 16 bases spanning the gap. Germline CDR1 DFQATT, CDR2 SNEGSKA (reference sequence). The CDR3 DNA follows: TGCAGTGCTACCCAAATGGGACGGATTGAAGCTTTCTTT. This sequence encodes CSATQMGRIEAFF.

This chain connects TRBV20-1 to TRBJ2-3, with D possibly being TRBD2 (5 bases). The V gene's germline CDR1 is DFQATT and CDR2 SNEGSKA (reference sequence). V dropped 3 bases and J dropped 0 bases, with 13 bases sitting between them. CDR3 length: 15 amino acids. CDR3 nucleotides: TGCAGTGCTAGGCGGTCCAGCGGAAGCACAGATACGCAGTATTTT. It translates to CSARRSSGSTDTQYF.

Here the CDR3 reads CSVEGDRVMAQYF. The CDR3 DNA is TGCAGCGTTGAGGGCGACAGGGTGATGGCCCAGTACTTC. The V and J genes are TRBV29-1 and TRBJ2-5; TRBD1 aligns across 7 bases. The germline CDR1 and CDR2 sequences are SQVTM and ANQGSEA. V lost 3 bases to trimming and J lost 9 bases; unmatched junction nucleotides: 10. CDR3 length: 13 residues.

This sequence joins TRBV24-1 and TRBJ2-3; D might be TRBD2 (6 bases). Trimming cost V 2 bases and J 3 bases, with 14 bases left between them. Germline V lookup: CDR1 KGHDR, CDR2 SFDVKD. The CDR3 runs 16 residues. In nucleotides, the CDR3 is TGTGCCACCAGTGATTCGGGGGAAAGTGGGACAGATACGCAGTATTTT. Translating it yields CATSDSGESGTDTQYF.

This clonotype has a count of ten or more. The CDR3 loop is CASSQSPAVSGANVLTF. For the CDR3, the DNA is TGTGCCAGCAGCCAATCCCCCGCCGTCTCTGGGGCCAACGTCCTGACTTTC. The rearrangement joins TRBV3-1 to TRBJ2-6; D is undetermined. The V gene's germline CDR1 is LGHDT and CDR2 YNNKEL (reference sequence). The CDR3 consists of 17 residues. V dropped 2 bases and J dropped 0 bases, with 11 bases sitting between them.

This sequence joins TRBV12-3 or TRBV12-4 and TRBJ2-1; 10 positions agree with TRBD2. J lost 8 bases, V lost 3 bases, and 7 bases had no gene match. The length of the CDR3 is 15 residues. DNA for the CDR3: TGTGCCAGCAGTTTTGTAGCGGGAGGAATGGATGAGCAGTTCTTC. Translation: CASSFVAGGMDEQFF.

The gene calls are TRBV30 and TRBJ2-1; weak D call: TRBD2 (5 bases). V was trimmed by 2 bases and J by 4 bases, leaving 18 bases between them. From germline, CDR1 is GTSNPN and CDR2 SVGIG (reference sequence). The CDR3 runs to 16 residues. The CDR3 here is CAWSPWTTRAYNEQFF. The CDR3 region has the DNA TGTGCCTGGAGTCCTTGGACGACGAGGGCTTACAATGAGCAGTTCTTC.

The genes are TRBV7-3 and TRBJ2-3; D unclear. CDR1 and CDR2 (germline): SGHTA, FQGTGA. Trimming removed 4 bases at V and 6 bases at J, with 14 bases between. The length of the CDR3 is 14 residues. The CDR3 region is CASSSSDQTDTQYF. CDR3 nucleotide sequence: TGTGCCAGCAGCTCCTCGGACCAGACGGATACGCAGTATTTT.

This chain connects TRBV20-1 to TRBJ2-1; possible D gene TRBD2, 6 bases. The germline V and J ends were trimmed by 3 bases and 8 bases, with 17 bases remaining between them. Germline V gives CDR1 DFQATT, CDR2 SNEGSKA (reference sequence). This CDR3 is built from 14 residues. CDR3 sequence (DNA): TGCAGTGCTAGTTCGGGTAGCGGAGGTCATGAGCAGTTCTTC. Protein: CSASSGSGGHEQFF.

This chain uses TRBV20-1 with TRBJ2-5; D gene ambiguous. V lost 5 bases, J lost 2 bases, and 9 bases lay in between. CDR1 is DFQATT, CDR2 SNEGSKA, per germline (reference sequence). The CDR3 extends over 12 amino acids. In DNA, the CDR3 is TGCAGTGCTTTCCAGAAACAAGAGACCCAGTACTTC. This sequence encodes CSAFQKQETQYF.

In DNA form, the CDR3 reads TGTGCCAGCAGTTGGGGAGGCGATTACGAGCAGTACTTC. Translation: CASSWGGDYEQYF. The rearrangement joins TRBV6-5 to TRBJ2-7, with a tentative D call TRBD2 (6 bases). Trimming took 4 bases from V and 4 from J, leaving 11 bases between them. Germline V gene lookup returns CDR1 MNHEY and CDR2 SVGAGI. The CDR3 is 13 residues long.

This clonotype was detected ten times or more. J is TRBJ1-5 and V is TRBV10-3; 11 nucleotides agree with TRBD1. The CDR3 spans 14 residues. J was trimmed by 7 bases and V by 7 bases; bases with no gene match: 6. In germline, CDR1 is ENHRY, CDR2 SYGVKD. In DNA form, the CDR3 reads TGTGCCATCAAGGGACAGGGGGACGGGCAGCCCCAGCATTTT. It yields the protein CAIKGQGDGQPQHF.

This clonotype was observed a few times. V is TRBV10-3 and J is TRBJ2-5; no firm D call. V was pared by 7 bases and J by 5 bases, with 14 bases between. This CDR3 spans 13 amino acids. CDR1 and CDR2 (germline): ENHRY, SYGVKD. The CDR3 region has the DNA TGTGCCATCAACCACGGTTTGTTGGAGACCCAGTACTTC. Translated, it gives CAINHGLLETQYF.

This chain connects TRBV27 to TRBJ2-5, with 7 bases aligning to TRBD2. J lost 9 bases, V lost 3 bases, and 7 bases had no gene match. Germline CDR1 is MNHEY and CDR2 is SMNVEV (reference sequence). This CDR3 contains 13 residues. This CDR3 reads CASSLDGGGAQYF. DNA of the CDR3: TGTGCCAGCAGTTTGGACGGTGGGGGGGCCCAGTACTTC.

This clonotype was counted between two and nine times. J is TRBJ1-3 and V is TRBV29-1; D unclear. This CDR3 has 13 amino acids. V lost 7 bases to trimming and J lost 2 bases, with 12 bases between them. CDR1 is SQVTM, CDR2 ANQGSEA, per germline. CDR3 loop: CSASGGTGNTIYF. CDR3 DNA sequence: TGCAGCGCCTCTGGTGGGACTGGAAACACCATATATTTT. Looking up the rest from reference TRBV29-1 and TRBJ1-3 gives the full variable domain: SAVISQKPSRDICQRGTSLTIQCQVDSQVTMMFWYRQQPGQSLTLIATANQGSEATYESGFVIDKFPISRPNLTFSTLTVSNMSPEDSSIYLCSASGGTGNTIYFGEGSWLTVV.

This clonotype was seen at least ten times. J is TRBJ2-5 and V is TRBV7-2; TRBD2 agrees at 7 bases. Per the germline V gene, CDR1 is SGHTA and CDR2 is FQGNSA. The CDR3 runs to 15 residues. The V and J ends lost 4 bases and 4 bases, in that order; junction bases with no gene match: 9. The CDR3 reads CASSSLGGSRETQYF. The CDR3, as DNA: TGTGCCAGCAGCTCCCTGGGAGGGAGTAGAGAGACCCAGTACTTC.

This clonotype was recorded a few times. The chain uses TRBV20-1 and TRBJ2-5; the match to TRBD2 covers 12 bases. Germline CDR1 is DFQATT and CDR2 is SNEGSKA (reference sequence). This CDR3 comprises 14 residues. J lost 5 bases, V lost 5 bases, and 6 bases had no gene match. CDR3 loop: CSAPGLAGTETQYF. The CDR3 DNA reads as TGCAGTGCTCCCGGACTAGCGGGAACGGAGACCCAGTACTTC.

This clonotype was detected only once. A read error is likely, as this CDR3 ends without the conserved phenylalanine or tryptophan. The chain recombines TRBV15 with TRBJ2-3, with 8 bases that match TRBD1. Germline CDR1 is LNHNV and CDR2 is YYDKDF (reference sequence). CDR3 size: 15 residues. The V and J ends lost 2 bases and 6 bases, in that order; junction bases with no gene match: 7. CDR3 loop: CATSRRDRPGDTQYL. The DNA of the CDR3 is TGTGCCACCAGCAGAAGGGACAGGCCAGGGGATACGCAGTATTTG.

J is TRBJ1-1 and V is TRBV29-1, with D unresolved. The germline gives CDR1 SQVTM, CDR2 ANQGSEA. The CDR3 has 14 residues. Trimming shortened V by 4 bases and J by 0 bases, and 12 bases separated the two germline ends. The CDR3 here is CSVGRRLLNTEAFF. The CDR3 region has the DNA TGCAGCGTTGGACGACGGCTCTTGAACACTGAAGCTTTCTTT.

There are a few counts of this clonotype. This chain links TRBV7-6 with TRBJ2-1; 8 bases are a match to TRBD2. Germline trimming cut 3 bases from V and 0 bases from J; bases unmatched to any gene: 13. CDR3 length: 19 amino acids. Germline-derived CDR1 and CDR2 are SGHVS and FNYEAQ. CDR3 protein: CASSLASAGGANSYNEQFF. DNA for the CDR3: TGTGCCAGCAGCTTGGCCAGCGCCGGGGGGGCCAACTCCTACAATGAGCAGTTCTTC.